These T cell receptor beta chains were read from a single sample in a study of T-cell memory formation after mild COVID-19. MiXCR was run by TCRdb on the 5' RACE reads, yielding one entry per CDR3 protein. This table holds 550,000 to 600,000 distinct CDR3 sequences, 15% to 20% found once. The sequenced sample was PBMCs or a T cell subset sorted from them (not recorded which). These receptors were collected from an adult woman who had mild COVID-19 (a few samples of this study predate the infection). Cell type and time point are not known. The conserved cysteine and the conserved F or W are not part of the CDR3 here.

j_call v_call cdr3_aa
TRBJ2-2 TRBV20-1 SAREAGRVTGELF
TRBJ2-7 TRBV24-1 ATSDGSDGYEQY
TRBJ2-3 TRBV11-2 ASSFWVGTDTQY
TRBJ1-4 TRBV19 ASSFRQVQNTEKLF
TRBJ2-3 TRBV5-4 ASSTLAGAFTDTQY
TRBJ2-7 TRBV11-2 ASSQTTGYEQY
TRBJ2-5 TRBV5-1 ASSLAAAQETQY
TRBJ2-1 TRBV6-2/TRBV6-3 ASSGGNSGSYNEQF
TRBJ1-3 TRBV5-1 ASSSDRAPGNTIY
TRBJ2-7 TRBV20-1 SAAGRTNDFYEQY
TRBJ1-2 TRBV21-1 ASNCLKIRGDRGPDNYGYT
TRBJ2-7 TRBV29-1 SVVDRGRRYEQY
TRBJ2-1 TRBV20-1 SAILSGGSHSPYNEQF
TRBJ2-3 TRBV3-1 ASSQGLATDTQY
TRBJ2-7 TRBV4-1 ASSQETGLVGEQY
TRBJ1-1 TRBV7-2 ASSSGTLLNTEAF
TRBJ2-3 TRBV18 ASSPPQPGTDTQY
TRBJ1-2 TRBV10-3 AIASLQDRETSYGYT
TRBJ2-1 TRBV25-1 ASTQAGTSGDNEQF
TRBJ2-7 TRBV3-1 ASSQVGGAVDEQY
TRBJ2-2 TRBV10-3 AISENWMGVTTGELF
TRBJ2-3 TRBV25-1 ASSPAVVRTDTQY
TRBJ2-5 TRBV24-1 ATSVGADSETQY
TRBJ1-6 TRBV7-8 ASSLVTTDRVMGSSPLH
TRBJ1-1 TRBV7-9 ATGTGGNVNTEAF
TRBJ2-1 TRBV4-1 ASSHVLAGGHDEQF
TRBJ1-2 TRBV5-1 ASSTTGSYGYT
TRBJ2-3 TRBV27 ASSLSGGLDDTQY
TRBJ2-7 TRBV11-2 ASSLSRNIYEQY
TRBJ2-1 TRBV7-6 ACSLLAGGPYSSYNEQF
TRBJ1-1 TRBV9 ASSAVGSNTEAF
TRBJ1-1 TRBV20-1 SARKGQHEAF
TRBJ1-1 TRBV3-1 ASSDSIWGQAF
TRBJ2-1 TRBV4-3 ASPPKETARDEQF
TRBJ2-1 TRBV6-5 ASTQGGGYNEQF
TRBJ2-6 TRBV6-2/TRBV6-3 ASRQGLSGANVLT
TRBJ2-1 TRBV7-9 ASSQGQVLSYNEQF
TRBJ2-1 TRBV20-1 SARAPSTSGTEGLYNEQF
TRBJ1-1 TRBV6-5 ASSRPLMNTEAF
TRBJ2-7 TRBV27 ASSLGAGPGVTYEQY
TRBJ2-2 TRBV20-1 SARSSGSNTGELF
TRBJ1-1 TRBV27 ASSWRALNTEAF
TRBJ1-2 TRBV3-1 ASSQDPEGRNNYGYT
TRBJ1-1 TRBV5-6 ASSPDRGPDTEAF
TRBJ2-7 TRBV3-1 ASSYGTGGNHEQY
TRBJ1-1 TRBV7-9 ASSSTSGVSTEAF
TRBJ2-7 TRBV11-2 ASSLGTRGPSSYEQY
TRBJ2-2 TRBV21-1 ASSKAVTSGNTGELF
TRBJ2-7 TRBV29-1 SVATGSWMEEQY
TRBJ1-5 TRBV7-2 ASSPGTGLNQPQH
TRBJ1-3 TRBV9 ASSVHSIGGSSSGNTIY
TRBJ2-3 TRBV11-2 ASSPQSVPDTQY
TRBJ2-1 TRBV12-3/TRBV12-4 ASSLINGRGYTNEQF
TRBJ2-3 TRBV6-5 ASSYLGLAGRGTQY
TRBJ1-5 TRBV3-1 ASSQRTESNQPQH
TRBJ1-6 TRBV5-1 ASSLAGQTRNSPLH
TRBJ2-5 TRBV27 ASSRGSSRETQY